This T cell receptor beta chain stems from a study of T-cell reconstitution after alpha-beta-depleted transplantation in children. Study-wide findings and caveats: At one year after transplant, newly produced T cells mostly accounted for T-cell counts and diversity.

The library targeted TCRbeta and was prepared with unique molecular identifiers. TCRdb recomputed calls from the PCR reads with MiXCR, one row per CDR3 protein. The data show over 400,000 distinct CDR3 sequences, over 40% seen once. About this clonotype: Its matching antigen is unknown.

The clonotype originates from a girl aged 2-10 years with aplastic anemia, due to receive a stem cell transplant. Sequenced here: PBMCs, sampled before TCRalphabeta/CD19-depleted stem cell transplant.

The CDR3 sequence is CAIRTGEVGTEAFF. For the CDR3, the DNA is TGTGCCATCAGGACAGGGGAGGTTGGCACTGAAGCTTTCTTT. The chain combines TRBV10-3 with TRBJ1-1, with 8 bases aligning to TRBD1. The CDR3 length is 14 residues. Per germline, CDR1 ENHRY and CDR2 SYGVKD. J gave up 4 bases and V 6 bases, and 7 bases lay outside the gene matches.